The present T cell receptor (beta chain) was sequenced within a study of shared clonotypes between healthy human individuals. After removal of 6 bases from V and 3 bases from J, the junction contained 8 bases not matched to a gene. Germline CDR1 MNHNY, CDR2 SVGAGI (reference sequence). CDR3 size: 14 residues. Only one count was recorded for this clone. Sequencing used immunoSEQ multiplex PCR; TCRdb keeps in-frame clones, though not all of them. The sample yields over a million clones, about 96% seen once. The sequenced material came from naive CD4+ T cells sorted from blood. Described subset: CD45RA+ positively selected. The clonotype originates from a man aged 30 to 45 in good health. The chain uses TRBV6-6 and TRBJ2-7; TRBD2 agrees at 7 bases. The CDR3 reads CASSRTRGYYEQYF. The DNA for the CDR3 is TGTGCCAGCAGCCGGACTAGAGGATACTACGAGCAGTACTTC.